The present entry profiles one T cell receptor beta chain with its context. The antigen remains undetermined. J lost 3 bases, V lost 4 bases, and 4 bases had no gene match. The CDR3 extends over 14 amino acids. Per the germline V gene, CDR1 is SGHAT and CDR2 is FQNNGV. This specimen comes from a study of vaccination effects on CD4 cells after COVID-19. Using viral peptide pools, the ViraFEST assay grew out antigen-specific CD4+ T cells prior to sequencing. Once cultured for roughly 10 days, the cells underwent separation to obtain CD4+ T cells. PCR-confirmed SARS-CoV-2 infection occurred in the person between March and December 2020. Either the mRNA-1273 or the BNT162b2 vaccine was given to participants as two doses. Profiled with immunoSEQ multiplex PCR; TCRdb holds only in-frame clones, not every one. The sample lists under 20,000 clones; around three quarters were seen once.

The sample in question was CD4+ T cells from PBMCs cultured with SARS-CoV-2 spike peptides, obtained after COVID-19 vaccination. This TCR was recovered from a human donor who had a prior SARS-CoV-2 infection. The chain links TRBV11-2 to TRBJ2-5, with TRBD1 matching over 8 bases. In DNA, the CDR3 is TGTGCCAGCAGCTCTAACAGGGGGAAAGAGACCCAGTACTTC. It is translated as CASSSNRGKETQYF.